A selection of T cell receptor beta chains follows, all from one sample in a study of graft-versus-host responses after intestinal transplantation. Antigens of these TCRs are unknown. The method was immunoSEQ multiplex PCR; TCRdb's version includes in-frame clones alone and lacks a portion of them. This table holds 100,000 or so clones, over 85% found once. The sequenced sample was unstimulated CD8+ T cells sorted from spleen or lymph node cells, obtained before transplant. Source of these receptors: a human donor who was the organ donor for an intestinal transplant. The conserved cysteine and the conserved F or W are not part of the CDR3 here.

J gene,V gene,CDR3 protein
TRBJ1-4,TRBV5-6,ASSFGLDRGRLIEKLF
TRBJ2-3,TRBV5-1,ASSPTGGSDTQY
TRBJ2-2,TRBV7-9,ASSSLTSGVNTGELF
TRBJ2-7,TRBV10-3,AISGQGVFYEQY
TRBJ1-4,TRBV4-1,ASSQDVAWGEKLF
TRBJ1-2,TRBV2,ASSEESGKGVYGYT
TRBJ2-1,TRBV5-5,ASSLVRGSSYNEQF
TRBJ1-1,TRBV2,AGGFGDRGLNTEAF
TRBJ2-5,TRBV4-3,ASSRLTGNQETQY
TRBJ2-7,TRBV5-1,ASSSGTASYEQY
TRBJ2-7,TRBV7-2,ASSFFALGSSYEQY
TRBJ2-1,TRBV7-9,ASSTLAGGPLNEQF
TRBJ2-2,TRBV13,ASSPPSPNTGELF
TRBJ1-6,TRBV4-1,ASSQDRPGSYNSPLH
TRBJ1-1,TRBV10-3,AISVGGLNTEAF
TRBJ1-4,TRBV6-5,ASSTGTGVEKLF
TRBJ2-1,TRBV14,ASSQDNYNEQF
TRBJ1-2,TRBV25-1,ASSEKGRTVNGYT
TRBJ1-1,TRBV19,ASSATQNTEAF
TRBJ2-7,TRBV2,AHSPDREFYEQY
TRBJ2-3,TRBV6-6,ASSYPPSPTDTQY
TRBJ2-7,TRBV28,ASSGDDPSGTGVEEQY
TRBJ2-7,TRBV12-5,ASGLAVAAGWTYEQY
TRBJ2-2,TRBV4-2,ASSQRRGSGTSGSGGELF
TRBJ1-4,TRBV6-6,ASRTRQGSTNEKLF
TRBJ2-5,TRBV11-2,ASSLSGTQY
TRBJ1-1,TRBV15,ATSRETGGTEAF
TRBJ2-1,TRBV7-2,ASSSTKTSGDNEQF
TRBJ1-1,TRBV30,AWSTHTRGSDTEAF
TRBJ1-6,TRBV5-1,ASSSAILNDRFRNSPLH
TRBJ2-1,TRBV18,ASSLAQAGGGNEQF
TRBJ1-2,TRBV21-1,AGALGRYYGYT
TRBJ2-1,TRBV19,ASSRGQINEQF
TRBJ2-3,TRBV13,ASSDRGLTDTQY
TRBJ2-7,TRBV15,ATSGGLEGIYEQY
TRBJ2-1,TRBV13,ASSLTGSEQF
TRBJ1-1,TRBV15,ATSRDRQMNTEAF
TRBJ1-4,TRBV11-2,ASSFSHSELF
TRBJ1-3,TRBV7-9,ASNVFRAAGTIY
TRBJ1-4,TRBV7-9,ASSSGTGGEKLF